This T cell receptor (beta chain) was recorded in a study of blood T cell dynamics during melanoma immunotherapy. General study findings and limits: The study could not tell melanoma-specific clones from general immune activation.

Of note for this clone: Its antigen is not identified.

Time point: pre-treatment baseline. Sampling occurred pretreatment (T0) and at week 3 (W3), after cycle one of checkpoint blockade. Disease control meant complete response, partial response or stable disease at 12 weeks. Each cfDNA sample had a fixed 40 ng loaded. Here immunoSEQ multiplex PCR was the method, and the copy in TCRdb shows in-frame clones only, minus some. The data hold about 6,300 clones, with about 93% observed a single time. The CDR3 is 15 amino acids. V was cut by 3 bases and J by 4 bases, with 13 bases left in between. Germline CDR1 is SNHLY and CDR2 is FYNNEI. This sequence originates from a human donor with melanoma. Sequencing was performed on cell-free DNA from blood, taken from a patient treated with checkpoint blockade. J is TRBJ1-5 and V is TRBV2; TRBD1 might be the D (5 bases). For the CDR3, the DNA is TGTGCCAGCAGTGAGAACAGGTTGTGGAATCAGCCCCAGCATTTT. Translation: CASSENRLWNQPQHF. The whole variable domain, filled in from reference TRBV2 and TRBJ1-5, reads EPEVTQTPSHQVTQMGQEVILRCVPISNHLYFYWYRQILGQKVEFLVSFYNNEISEKSEIFDDQFSVERPDGSNFTLKIRSTKLEDSAMYFCASSENRLWNQPQHFGDGTRLSIL.